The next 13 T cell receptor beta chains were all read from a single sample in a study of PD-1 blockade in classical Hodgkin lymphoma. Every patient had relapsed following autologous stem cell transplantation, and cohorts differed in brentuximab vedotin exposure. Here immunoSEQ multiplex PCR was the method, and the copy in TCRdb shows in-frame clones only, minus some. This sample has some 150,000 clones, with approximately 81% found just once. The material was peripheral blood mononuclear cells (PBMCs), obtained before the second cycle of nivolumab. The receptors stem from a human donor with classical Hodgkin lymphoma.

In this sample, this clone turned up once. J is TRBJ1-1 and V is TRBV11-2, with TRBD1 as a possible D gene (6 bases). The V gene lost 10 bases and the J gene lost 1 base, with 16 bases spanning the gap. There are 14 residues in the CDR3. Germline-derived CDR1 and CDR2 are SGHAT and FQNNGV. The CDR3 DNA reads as TGTGCCATCTTGCAGGGGTCCCAGAACACTGAAGCTTTCTTT. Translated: CAILQGSQNTEAFF.

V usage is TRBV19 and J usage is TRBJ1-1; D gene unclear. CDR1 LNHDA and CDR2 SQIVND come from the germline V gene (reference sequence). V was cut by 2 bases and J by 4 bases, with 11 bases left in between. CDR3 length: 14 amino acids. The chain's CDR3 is CASSIWTGGTEAFF. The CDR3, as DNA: TGTGCCAGTAGTATATGGACGGGTGGCACTGAAGCTTTCTTT.

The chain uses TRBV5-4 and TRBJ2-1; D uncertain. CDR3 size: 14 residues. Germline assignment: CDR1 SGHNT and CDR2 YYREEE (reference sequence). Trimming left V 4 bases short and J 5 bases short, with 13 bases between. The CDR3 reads CASSMGQVDNEQFF. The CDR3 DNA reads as TGTGCCAGCAGCATGGGCCAGGTGGACAATGAGCAGTTCTTC.

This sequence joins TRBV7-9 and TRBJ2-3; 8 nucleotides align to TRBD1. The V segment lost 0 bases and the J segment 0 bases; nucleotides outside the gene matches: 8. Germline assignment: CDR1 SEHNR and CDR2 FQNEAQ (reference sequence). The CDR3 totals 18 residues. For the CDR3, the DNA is TGTGCCAGCAGCTTAGCCCGGACAGGGTCCCCAAGCACAGATACGCAGTATTTT. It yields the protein CASSLARTGSPSTDTQYF.

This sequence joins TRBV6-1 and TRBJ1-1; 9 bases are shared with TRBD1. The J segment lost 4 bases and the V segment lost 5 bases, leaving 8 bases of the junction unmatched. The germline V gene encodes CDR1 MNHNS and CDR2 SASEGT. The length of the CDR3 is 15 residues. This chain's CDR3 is CASSWTGEGGTEAFF. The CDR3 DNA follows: TGTGCCAGCAGTTGGACAGGGGAGGGAGGCACTGAAGCTTTCTTT.

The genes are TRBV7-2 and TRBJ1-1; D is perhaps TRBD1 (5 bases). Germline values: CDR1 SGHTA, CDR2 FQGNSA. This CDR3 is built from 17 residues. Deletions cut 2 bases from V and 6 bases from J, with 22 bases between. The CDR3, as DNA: TGTGCCAGCAGCTTAACCATCGGGGGGTTCGCTTTCGCTGAAGCTTTCTTT. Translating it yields CASSLTIGGFAFAEAFF.

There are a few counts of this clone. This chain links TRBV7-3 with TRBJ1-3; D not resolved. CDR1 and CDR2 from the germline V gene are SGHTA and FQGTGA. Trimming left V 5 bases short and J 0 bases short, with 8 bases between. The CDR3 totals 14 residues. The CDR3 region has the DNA TGTGCCAGCAGCCAGACAAACTCTGGAAACACCATATATTTT. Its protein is CASSQTNSGNTIYF.

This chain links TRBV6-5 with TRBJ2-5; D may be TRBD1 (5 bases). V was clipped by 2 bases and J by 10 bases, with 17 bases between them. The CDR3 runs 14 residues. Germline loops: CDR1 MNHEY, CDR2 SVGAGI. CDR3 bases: TGTGCCAGCAGTTACGTAGGGGCCGGGTATGACCAGTACTTC. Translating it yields CASSYVGAGYDQYF.

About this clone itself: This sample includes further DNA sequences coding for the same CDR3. CDR3: CASSVRPGQINEKLFF. In nucleotides, the CDR3 is TGTGCCAGCAGCGTCCGTCCGGGACAGATTAATGAAAAACTGTTTTTT. The gene calls are TRBV9 and TRBJ1-4; 7 nucleotides line up with TRBD1. Trimming removed 2 bases from V and 4 bases from J; junction bases left unmatched: 8. The CDR3 is 16 residues long. Germline CDR1 and CDR2: SGDLS and YYNGEE.

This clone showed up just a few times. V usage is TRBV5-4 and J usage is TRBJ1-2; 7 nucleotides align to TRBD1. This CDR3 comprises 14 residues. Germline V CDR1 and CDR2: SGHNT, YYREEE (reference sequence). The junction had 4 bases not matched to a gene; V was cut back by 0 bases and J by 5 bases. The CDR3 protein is CASSLEPTGYGYTF. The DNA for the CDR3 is TGTGCCAGCAGCTTGGAGCCGACAGGGTATGGCTACACCTTC.

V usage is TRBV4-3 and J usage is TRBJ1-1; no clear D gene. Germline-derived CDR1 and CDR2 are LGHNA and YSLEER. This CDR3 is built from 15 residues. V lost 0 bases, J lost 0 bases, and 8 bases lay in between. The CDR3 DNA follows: TGCGCCAGCAGCCAAGAATACGGGTTGAACACTGAAGCTTTCTTT. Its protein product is CASSQEYGLNTEAFF.

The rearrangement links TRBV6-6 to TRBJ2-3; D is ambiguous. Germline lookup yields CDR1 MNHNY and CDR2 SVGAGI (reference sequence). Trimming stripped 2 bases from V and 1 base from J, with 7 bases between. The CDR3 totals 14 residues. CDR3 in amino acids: CASSYGAGTDTQYF. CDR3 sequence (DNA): TGTGCCAGCAGTTACGGTGCCGGCACAGATACGCAGTATTTT.

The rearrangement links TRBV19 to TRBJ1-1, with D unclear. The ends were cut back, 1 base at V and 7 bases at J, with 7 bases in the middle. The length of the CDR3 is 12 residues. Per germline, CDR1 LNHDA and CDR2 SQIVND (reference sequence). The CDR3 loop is CASSIGQLEAFF. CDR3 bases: TGTGCCAGTAGTATAGGGCAGCTTGAAGCTTTCTTT. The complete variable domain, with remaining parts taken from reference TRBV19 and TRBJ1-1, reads DGGITQSPKYLFRKEGQNVTLSCEQNLNHDAMYWYRQDPGQGLRLIYYSQIVNDFQKGDIAEGYSVSREKKESFPLTVTSAQKNPTAFYLCASSIGQLEAFFGQGTRLTVV.